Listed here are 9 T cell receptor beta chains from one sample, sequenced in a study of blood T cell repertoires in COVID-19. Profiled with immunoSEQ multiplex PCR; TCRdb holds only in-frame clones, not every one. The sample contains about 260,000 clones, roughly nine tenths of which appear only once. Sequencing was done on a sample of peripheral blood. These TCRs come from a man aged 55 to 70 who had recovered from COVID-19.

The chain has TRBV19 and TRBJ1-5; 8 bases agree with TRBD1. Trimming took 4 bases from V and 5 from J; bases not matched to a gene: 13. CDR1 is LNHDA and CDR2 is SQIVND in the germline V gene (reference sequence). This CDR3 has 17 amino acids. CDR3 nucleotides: TGTGCCAGTAGTAGGGGGAGGGGGACAGGAGGATATCAGCCCCAGCATTTT. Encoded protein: CASSRGRGTGGYQPQHF.

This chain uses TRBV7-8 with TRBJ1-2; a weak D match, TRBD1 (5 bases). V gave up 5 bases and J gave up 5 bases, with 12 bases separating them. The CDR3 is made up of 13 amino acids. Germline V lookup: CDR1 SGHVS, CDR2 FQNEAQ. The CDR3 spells CASSRDRSYGYTF. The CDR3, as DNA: TGTGCCAGCAGCCGCGACAGATCGTATGGCTACACCTTC.

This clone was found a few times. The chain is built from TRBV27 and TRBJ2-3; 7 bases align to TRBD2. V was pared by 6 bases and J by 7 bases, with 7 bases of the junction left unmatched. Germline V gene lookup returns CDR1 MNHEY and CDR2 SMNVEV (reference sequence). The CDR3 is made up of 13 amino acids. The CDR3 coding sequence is TGTGCCAGCAGCCTCAAGACTAGCCATACGCAGTATTTT. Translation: CASSLKTSHTQYF.

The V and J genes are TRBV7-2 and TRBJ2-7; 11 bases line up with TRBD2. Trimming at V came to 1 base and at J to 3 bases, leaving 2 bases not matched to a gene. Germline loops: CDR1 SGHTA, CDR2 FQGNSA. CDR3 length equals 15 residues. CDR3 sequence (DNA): TGTGCCAGCAGCTTAGTAGCGGGGGGGCTCTACGAGCAGTACTTC. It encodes CASSLVAGGLYEQYF.

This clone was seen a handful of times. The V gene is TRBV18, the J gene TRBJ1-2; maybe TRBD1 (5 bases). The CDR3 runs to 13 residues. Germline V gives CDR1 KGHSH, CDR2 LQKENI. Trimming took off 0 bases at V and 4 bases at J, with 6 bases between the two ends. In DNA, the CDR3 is TGTGCCAGCTCACCACCGGGGGGCTATGGCTACACCTTC. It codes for CASSPPGGYGYTF.

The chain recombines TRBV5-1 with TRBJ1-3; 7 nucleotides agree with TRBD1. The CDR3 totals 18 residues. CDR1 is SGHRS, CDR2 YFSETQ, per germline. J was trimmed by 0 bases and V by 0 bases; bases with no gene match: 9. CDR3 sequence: CASSLGQGPRRSGNTIYF. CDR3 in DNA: TGCGCCAGCAGCTTGGGACAGGGCCCGAGACGCTCTGGAAACACCATATATTTT.

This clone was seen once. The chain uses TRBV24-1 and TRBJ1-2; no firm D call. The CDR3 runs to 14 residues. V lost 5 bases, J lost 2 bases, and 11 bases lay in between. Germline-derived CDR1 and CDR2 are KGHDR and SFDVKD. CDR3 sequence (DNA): TGTGCCACCAGTGTCCGGGTCGGCAACTATGGCTACACCTTC. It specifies CATSVRVGNYGYTF.

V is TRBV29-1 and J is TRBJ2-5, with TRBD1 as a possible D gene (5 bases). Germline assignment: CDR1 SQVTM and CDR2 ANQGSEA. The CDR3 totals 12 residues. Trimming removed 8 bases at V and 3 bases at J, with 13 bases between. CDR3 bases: TGCAGCACCCTGGGGCAGAAAGAGACCCAGTACTTC. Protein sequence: CSTLGQKETQYF.

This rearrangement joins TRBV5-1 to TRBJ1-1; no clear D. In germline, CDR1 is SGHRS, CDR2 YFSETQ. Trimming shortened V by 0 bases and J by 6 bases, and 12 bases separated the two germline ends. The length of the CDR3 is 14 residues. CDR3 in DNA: TGCGCCAGCAGCTTGGCGACCCAGGCCGCTGAAGCTTTCTTT. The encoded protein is CASSLATQAAEAFF. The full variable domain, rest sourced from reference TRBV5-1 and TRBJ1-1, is KAGVTQTPRYLIKTRGQQVTLSCSPISGHRSVSWYQQTPGQGLQFLFEYFSETQRNKGNFPGRFSGRQFSNSRSEMNVSTLELGDSALYLCASSLATQAAEAFFGQGTRLTVV.